This T cell receptor beta chain was recorded in a study of beta chain features in type 1 diabetes. Study background: What patients shared with healthy donors was a similar profile of age, gender and cell yields. Study-wide results and limits: All four CD4+ subsets from Type 1 diabetes patients carried moderately but significantly shorter TCRB CDR3s.

One heparinised draw, averaging roughly 110 mL, was taken per donor. A word on this clone: Its antigen is not known. Additional DNA sequences in this sample encode the identical CDR3.

Every bit of the isolated RNA underwent reverse transcription, so sequencing read expressed TCRB transcripts. The repertoire was sequenced with immunoSEQ multiplex PCR; TCRdb's copy has only in-frame clones and lacks some. Among about 650,000 clones listed, roughly an eighth were seen once. The receptor's source is a man aged 30 to 45 with type 1 diabetes. The specimen was naive CD4+ T cells from blood.

The CDR3 loop is CASSSGQGSYEQYF. CDR3 nucleotide sequence: TGTGCCAGCAGCTCGGGACAGGGCTCCTACGAGCAGTACTTC. The chain uses TRBV7-2 and TRBJ2-7; 9 nucleotides match TRBD1. Germline V lookup: CDR1 SGHTA, CDR2 FQGNSA. The CDR3 spans 14 residues. V was clipped by 4 bases and J by 0 bases; unmatched bases: 1. The full variable domain, rest sourced from reference TRBV7-2 and TRBJ2-7, is GAGVSQSPSNKVTEKGKDVELRCDPISGHTALYWYRQSLGQGLEFLIYFQGNSAPDKSGLPSDRFSAERTGGSVSTLTIQRTQQEDSAVYLCASSSGQGSYEQYFGPGTRLTVT.